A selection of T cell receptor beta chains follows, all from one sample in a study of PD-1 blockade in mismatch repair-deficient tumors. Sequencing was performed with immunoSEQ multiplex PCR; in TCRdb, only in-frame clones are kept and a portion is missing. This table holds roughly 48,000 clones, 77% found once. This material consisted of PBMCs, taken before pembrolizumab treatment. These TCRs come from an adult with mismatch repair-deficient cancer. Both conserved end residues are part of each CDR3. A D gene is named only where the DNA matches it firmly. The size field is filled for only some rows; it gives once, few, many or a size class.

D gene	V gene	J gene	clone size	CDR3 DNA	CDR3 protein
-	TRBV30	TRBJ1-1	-	TGTGCCTGGAGTGTTTCTCCTCGGGGGAACACTGAAGCTTTCTTT	CAWSVSPRGNTEAFF
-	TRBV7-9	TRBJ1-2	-	TGTGCCAGCAGCGATGACAGGTACCCGCGTGGCTACACCTTC	CASSDDRYPRGYTF
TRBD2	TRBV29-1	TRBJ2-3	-	TGCAGCGTTGAAGTTGGCGAGCGGGAAGGGTCAGATACGCAGTATTTT	CSVEVGEREGSDTQYF
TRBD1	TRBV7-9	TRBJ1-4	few	TGTGCCAGCAGCAACCATCTCCAGGGGGCGCTTCCCACTTTT	CASSNHLQGALPTF
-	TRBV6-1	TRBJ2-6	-	TGTGCCAGCAGTGAGGGCGGCTTACGCTCTGGGGCCAACGTCCTGACTTTC	CASSEGGLRSGANVLTF
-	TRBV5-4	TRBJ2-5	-	TGTGCCAGCAGCTTATGGGGGGCGGGAGAGACCCAGTACTTC	CASSLWGAGETQYF
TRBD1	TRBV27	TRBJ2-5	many	TGTGCCAGCAGTCCCGGGACAGGGGGCGCAGAGACCCAGTACTTC	CASSPGTGGAETQYF
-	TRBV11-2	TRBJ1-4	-	TGTGCCAGCAGCTGGTCAGGGCCAACTGATGAAAAACTGTTTTTT	CASSWSGPTDEKLFF
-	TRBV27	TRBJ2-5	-	TGTGCCAGCAGTTTCCCCATGCCGGGGAAAAAAGAGACCCAGTACTTC	CASSFPMPGKKETQYF
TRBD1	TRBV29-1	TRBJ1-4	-	TGCAGCGTTGCCGGGACAGGGGTTACCTCTGAAAAACTGTTTTTT	CSVAGTGVTSEKLFF
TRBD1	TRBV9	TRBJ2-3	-	TGTGCCAGCAGCAACAGGGGTGTGGGTACGCAGTATTTT	CASSNRGVGTQYF
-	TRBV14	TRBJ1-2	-	TGTGCCACCACCGATCTGCGAGCTAACTATGGCTACACCTTC	CATTDLRANYGYTF
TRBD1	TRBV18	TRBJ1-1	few	TGTGCCAGCTCCTCTCGAACATGGGACAGGAGACCGAACACTGAAGCTTTCTTT	CASSSRTWDRRPNTEAFF
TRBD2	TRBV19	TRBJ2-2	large	TGTGCCAGTAGTAGTCTAGCGGGAGACACCGGGGAGCTGTTTTTT	CASSSLAGDTGELFF
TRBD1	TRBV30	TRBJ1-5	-	TGTGCCTGGTCCCAGACAGGGGATGATCAGCCCCAGCATTTT	CAWSQTGDDQPQHF
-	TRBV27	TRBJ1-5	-	TGTGCCAGCAGTTTTGATAGCAATCAGCCCCAGCATTTT	CASSFDSNQPQHF
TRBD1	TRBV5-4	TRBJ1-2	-	TGTGCCAGCAGGTGGGACAGGGCTAACTATGGCTACACCTTC	CASRWDRANYGYTF
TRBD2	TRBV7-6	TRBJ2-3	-	TGTGCCAGCAGCCCCAGGGACTATTCCACAGATACGCAGTATTTT	CASSPRDYSTDTQYF
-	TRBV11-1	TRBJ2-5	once	TGTGCCAGCAGCACCCGAGGGCCTTACCAAGAGACCCAGTACTTC	CASSTRGPYQETQYF
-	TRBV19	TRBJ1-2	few	TGTGCCAGTAGTATAGATCGAAAAAGGGAAGATGGCTACACCTTC	CASSIDRKREDGYTF
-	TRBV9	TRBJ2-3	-	TGTGCCAGCAGTCCAATTCCTAGCACAGATACGCAGTATTTT	CASSPIPSTDTQYF
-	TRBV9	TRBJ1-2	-	TGTGCCAGCAGCGTAGAAGGGACAAATGGCTACACCTTC	CASSVEGTNGYTF
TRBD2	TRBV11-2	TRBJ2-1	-	TGTGCCAGCAGCTCCTTACTAGCGGGGAGGTCAAACAATGAGCAGTTCTTC	CASSSLLAGRSNNEQFF
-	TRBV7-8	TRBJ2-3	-	TGTGCCAGCAGCTCGGAAGAGGGAGATACGCAGTATTTT	CASSSEEGDTQYF
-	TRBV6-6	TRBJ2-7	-	TGTGCCAGCAAGGCCTCCTACGAGCAGTACTTC	CASKASYEQYF
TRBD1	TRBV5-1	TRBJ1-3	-	TGCGCCAGCAGCTTGCTACAGGGGGCAGACGGAAACACCATATATTTT	CASSLLQGADGNTIYF
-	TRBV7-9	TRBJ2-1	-	TGTGCCAGCAGCGGAGGGGTTAGCAGGGATGAGCAGTTCTTC	CASSGGVSRDEQFF
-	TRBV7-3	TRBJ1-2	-	TGTGCCAGCACCTCGCAGCCAGGCTCCAACTATGGCTACACCTTC	CASTSQPGSNYGYTF
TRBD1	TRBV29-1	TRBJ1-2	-	TGCAGCTTTTTGACAGGGAACTATGGCTACACCTTC	CSFLTGNYGYTF
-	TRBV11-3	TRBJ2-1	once	TGTGCCAGCAGCTTAAAAGACGGCGATGAGCAGTTCTTC	CASSLKDGDEQFF
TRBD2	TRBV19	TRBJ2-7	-	TGTGCCAGTAGTCTATCGGCTAGCGGGAGCTACGAGCAGTACTTC	CASSLSASGSYEQYF
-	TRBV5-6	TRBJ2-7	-	TGTGCCAGCAGCACGAACAGGGAATTCGAGCAGTACTTC	CASSTNREFEQYF
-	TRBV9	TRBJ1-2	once	TGTGCCAGCAGCGTAGGGGCCGCAGCTAACTATGGCTACACCTTC	CASSVGAAANYGYTF
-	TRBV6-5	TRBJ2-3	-	TGTGCCAGCAGTTACTCAGATACGCAGTATTTT	CASSYSDTQYF
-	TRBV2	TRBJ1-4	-	TGTGCCAGCAGCCTACGACCTTTTGAAAAACTGTTTTTT	CASSLRPFEKLFF